The sequence of this T cell receptor (beta chain) was determined in a study of cytomegalovirus exposure and HLA in healthy donors. The germline V gene encodes CDR1 SGHTA and CDR2 FQGTGA. After removal of 0 bases from V and 6 bases from J, the junction contained 10 bases not matched to a gene. CDR3 length: 17 residues. Profiled with immunoSEQ multiplex PCR; TCRdb holds only in-frame clones, not every one. The table lists around 150,000 clones, around 90% of them singletons. The sample taken for sequencing was PBMCs. The receptor was derived from a woman aged 18-29 years in good health and CMV-seropositive. The J gene is TRBJ2-3, the V gene TRBV7-3; 9 bases match TRBD2. CDR3 nucleotides: TGTGCCAGCAGCTTAACGCTCCCGCGGGGGGGCCACGATACGCAGTATTTT. Its protein product is CASSLTLPRGGHDTQYF.